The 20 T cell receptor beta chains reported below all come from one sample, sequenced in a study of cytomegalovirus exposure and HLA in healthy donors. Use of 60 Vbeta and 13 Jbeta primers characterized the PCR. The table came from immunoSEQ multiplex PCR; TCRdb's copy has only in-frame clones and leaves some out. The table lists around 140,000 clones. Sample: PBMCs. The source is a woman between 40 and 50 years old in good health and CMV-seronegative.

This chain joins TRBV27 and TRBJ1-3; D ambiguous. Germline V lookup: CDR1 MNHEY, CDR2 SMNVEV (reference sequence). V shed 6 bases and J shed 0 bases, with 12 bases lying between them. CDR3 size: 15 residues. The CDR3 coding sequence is TGTGCCAGCAGCTCAGACGGGTACTCTGGAAACACCATATATTTT. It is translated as CASSSDGYSGNTIYF.

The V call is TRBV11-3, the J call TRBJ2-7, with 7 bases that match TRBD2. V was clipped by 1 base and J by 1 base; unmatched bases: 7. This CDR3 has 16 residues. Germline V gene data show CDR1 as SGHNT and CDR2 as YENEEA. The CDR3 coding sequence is TGTGCCAGCAGCTTAGGTGGGGACTATCTTTCCTACGAGCAGTACGTC. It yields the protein CASSLGGDYLSYEQYV.

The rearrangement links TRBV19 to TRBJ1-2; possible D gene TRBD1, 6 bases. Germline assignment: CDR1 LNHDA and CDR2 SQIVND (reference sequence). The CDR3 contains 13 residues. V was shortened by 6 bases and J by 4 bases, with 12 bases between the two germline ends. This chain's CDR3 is CASRDSILYGYTF. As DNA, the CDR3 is TGTGCCAGTAGGGACAGCATACTCTATGGCTACACCTTC.

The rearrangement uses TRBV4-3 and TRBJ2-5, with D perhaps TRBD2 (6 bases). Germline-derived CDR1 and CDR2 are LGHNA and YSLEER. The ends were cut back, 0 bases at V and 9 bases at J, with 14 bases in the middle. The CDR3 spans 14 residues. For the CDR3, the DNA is TGCGCCAGCAGCCAAGATCAGGAGGGGACGGCCCAGTACTTC. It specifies CASSQDQEGTAQYF.

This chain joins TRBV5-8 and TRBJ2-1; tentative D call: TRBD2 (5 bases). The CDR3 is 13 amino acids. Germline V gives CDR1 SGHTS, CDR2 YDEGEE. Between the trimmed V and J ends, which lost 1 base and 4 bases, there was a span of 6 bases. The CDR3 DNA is TGTGCCAGCAGCTTGCGGGGTTACAATGAGCAGTTCTTC. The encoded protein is CASSLRGYNEQFF.

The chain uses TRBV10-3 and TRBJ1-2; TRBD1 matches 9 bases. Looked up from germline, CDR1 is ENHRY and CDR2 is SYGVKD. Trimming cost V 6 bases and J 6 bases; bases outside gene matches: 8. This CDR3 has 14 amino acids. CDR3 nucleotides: TGTGCCATCAGGGGGACAGGGACAGTGGATGGCTACACCTTC. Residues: CAIRGTGTVDGYTF.

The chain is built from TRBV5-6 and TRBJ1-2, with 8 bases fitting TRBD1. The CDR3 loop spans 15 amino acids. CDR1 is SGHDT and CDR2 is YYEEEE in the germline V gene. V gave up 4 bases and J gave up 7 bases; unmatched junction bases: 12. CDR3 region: CASSPQGAGNPGYTF. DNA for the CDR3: TGTGCCAGCAGCCCTCAGGGGGCGGGGAACCCTGGCTACACCTTC.

DNA for the CDR3: TGTGCCACCAGGGACAGGGCGGGGGAAAAACTGTTTTTT. It specifies CATRDRAGEKLFF. The chain recombines TRBV19 with TRBJ1-4; 9 bases align to TRBD1. J lost 8 bases, V lost 10 bases, and 8 bases had no gene match. The CDR3 totals 13 residues. Germline loops: CDR1 LNHDA, CDR2 SQIVND (reference sequence).

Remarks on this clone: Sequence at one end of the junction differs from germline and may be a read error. This CDR3 reads CASSLAGQGTDTQYF. The CDR3 nucleotides are TGTGCTAGCAGCTTAGCGGGACAGGGGACAGATACGCAGTATTTT. The chain links TRBV7-7 to TRBJ2-3, with 10 bases aligning to TRBD1. Germline V lookup: CDR1 SSHAT, CDR2 FNYEAQ (reference sequence). This CDR3 spans 15 amino acids.

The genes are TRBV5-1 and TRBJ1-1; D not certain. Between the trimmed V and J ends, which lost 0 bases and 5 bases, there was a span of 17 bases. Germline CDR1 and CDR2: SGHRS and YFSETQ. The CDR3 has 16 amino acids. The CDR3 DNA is TGCGCCAGCAGCTTGGTATTACGGGCAGGAGGGACTGAAGCTTTCTTT. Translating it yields CASSLVLRAGGTEAFF.

CDR3 protein: CASSTGQYNEQFF. In nucleotides, the CDR3 is TGTGCCAGCAGCACCGGACAGTACAATGAGCAGTTCTTC. This chain connects TRBV7-3 to TRBJ2-1; a weak D match, TRBD1 (6 bases). Trimming took off 5 bases at V and 4 bases at J, with 9 bases between the two ends. Looked up from germline, CDR1 is SGHTA and CDR2 is FQGTGA. This CDR3 comprises 13 residues.

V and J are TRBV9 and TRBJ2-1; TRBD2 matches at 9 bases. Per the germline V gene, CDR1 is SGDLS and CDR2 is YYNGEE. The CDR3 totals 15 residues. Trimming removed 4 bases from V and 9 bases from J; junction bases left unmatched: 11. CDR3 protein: CASSLRLADLAEQFF. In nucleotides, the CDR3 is TGTGCCAGCAGCTTAAGACTAGCGGACCTAGCTGAGCAGTTCTTC.

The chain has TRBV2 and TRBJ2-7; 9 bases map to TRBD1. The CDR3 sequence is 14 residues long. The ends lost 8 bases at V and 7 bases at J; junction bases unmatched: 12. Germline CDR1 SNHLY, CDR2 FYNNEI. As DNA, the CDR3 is TGTGCCAGCCTTAGGACAGGGGCCTCGAGTGAGCAGTACTTC. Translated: CASLRTGASSEQYF.

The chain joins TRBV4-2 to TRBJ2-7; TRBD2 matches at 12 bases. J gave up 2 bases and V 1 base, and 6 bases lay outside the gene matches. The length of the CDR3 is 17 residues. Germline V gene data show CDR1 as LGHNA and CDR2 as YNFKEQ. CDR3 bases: TGTGCCAGCAGCCAAGTTGGACTAGCGGGGAAAACCTACGAGCAGTACTTC. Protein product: CASSQVGLAGKTYEQYF.

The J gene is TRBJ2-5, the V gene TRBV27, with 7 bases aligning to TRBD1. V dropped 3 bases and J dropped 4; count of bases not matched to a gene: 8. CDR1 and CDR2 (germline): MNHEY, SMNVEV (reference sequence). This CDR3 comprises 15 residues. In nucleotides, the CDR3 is TGTGCCAGCAGTTTGTGGCAGGGGGTAAGAGAGACCCAGTACTTC. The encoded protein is CASSLWQGVRETQYF.

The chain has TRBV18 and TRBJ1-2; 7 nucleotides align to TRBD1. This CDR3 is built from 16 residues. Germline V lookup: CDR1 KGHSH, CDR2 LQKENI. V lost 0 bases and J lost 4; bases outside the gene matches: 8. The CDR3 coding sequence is TGTGCCAGCTCACCACCCGGACAGGCGGCAAGCTATGGCTACACCTTC. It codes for CASSPPGQAASYGYTF.

The CDR3 nucleotides are TGTGCCAGCAGGAGCCGGGGGGGGGAGAACACTGAAGCTTTCTTT. Translated: CASRSRGGENTEAFF. The chain has TRBV2 and TRBJ1-1; a weak D match, TRBD1 (5 bases). Germline V gene data show CDR1 as SNHLY and CDR2 as FYNNEI. V gave up 6 bases and J gave up 1 base, with 15 bases separating them. This CDR3 is built from 15 residues.

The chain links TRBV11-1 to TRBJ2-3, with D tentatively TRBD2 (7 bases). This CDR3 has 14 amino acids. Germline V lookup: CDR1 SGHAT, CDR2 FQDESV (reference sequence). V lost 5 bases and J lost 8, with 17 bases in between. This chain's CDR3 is CASSVSRGGGTQYF. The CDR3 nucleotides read TGTGCCAGCAGCGTATCGAGGGGGGGCGGTACGCAGTATTTT.

For the CDR3, the DNA is TGTGCCAGCAGTTTATTCGGGACAGGGTCGGCAGATACGCAGTATTTT. Protein: CASSLFGTGSADTQYF. The chain employs TRBV28 and TRBJ2-3; TRBD1 aligns across 9 bases. J lost 4 bases, V lost 1 base, and 6 bases had no gene match. The V gene's germline CDR1 is MDHEN and CDR2 SYDVKM. The CDR3 consists of 16 residues.

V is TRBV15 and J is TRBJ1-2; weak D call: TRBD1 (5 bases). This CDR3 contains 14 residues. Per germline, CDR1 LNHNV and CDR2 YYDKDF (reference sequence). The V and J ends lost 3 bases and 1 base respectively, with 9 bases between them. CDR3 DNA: TGTGCCACCAGCAGCGGACACCTTAACTATGGCTACACCTTC. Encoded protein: CATSSGHLNYGYTF.